The 13 T cell receptor beta chains given below trace back to one sample, sequenced in a study of CD8 T cells in ankylosing spondylitis (dated by TCRdb to between 2016 and 2019). Libraries were constructed by 5' RACE. Data came from an Illumina HiSeq 2500. TCRdb reprocessed the public reads (quality trimming at Q25 with fastp, clone calling with MiXCR) and kept in-frame beta chains. When rows share a CDR3 protein, they turn into one entry using the most common DNA and genes. Counted in this sample were roughly 100,000 distinct CDR3 sequences; about 25% of them appeared once. The ten largest clones take up 9% to 15% of the sample. Sequencing used synovial fluid, either unsorted or a sorted T cell fraction (not recorded which). These receptors came from a male donor with ankylosing spondylitis.

The rearrangement uses TRBV21-1 and TRBJ2-3; the D call of TRBD1 is as the table states it, not checked on the DNA. TRBV21-1 is an annotated pseudogene. This CDR3 is built from 15 residues. The CDR3 sequence: CASSKAGQGADTQYF. For the CDR3, the DNA is TGTGCCAGCAGCAAAGCCGGGCAGGGCGCAGATACGCAGTATTTT.

This clonotype was found many times. The chain uses TRBV2 and TRBJ1-5; 10 nucleotides match TRBD1. The germline gives CDR1 SNHLY, CDR2 FYNNEI. J lost 5 bases, V lost 6 bases, and 4 bases had no gene match. The CDR3 extends over 14 amino acids. The chain's CDR3 is CASSRDRGHQPQHF. CDR3 in DNA: TGTGCCAGCAGCCGGGACAGGGGACATCAGCCCCAGCATTTT.

The rearrangement joins TRBV7-2 to TRBJ2-5, with 8 bases aligning to TRBD1. The CDR3 runs 13 residues. From germline, CDR1 is SGHTA and CDR2 FQGNSA. The trim removed 8 bases at V and 2 bases at J, leaving 4 bases unmatched. CDR3 nucleotides: TGTGCCAGCTGCCGGACAGGGCAAGAGACCCAGTACTTC. Its protein product is CASCRTGQETQYF.

In this sample, this clonotype turned up many times. The chain carries TRBV4-2 and TRBJ1-1, with 10 positions matching TRBD1. This CDR3 comprises 14 residues. Germline CDR1 and CDR2: LGHNA and YNFKEQ. V gave up 4 bases and J gave up 4 bases; unmatched junction bases: 3. This CDR3 reads CASSPDRGSTEAFF. CDR3 sequence (DNA): TGTGCCAGCAGCCCGGACAGGGGGAGCACTGAAGCTTTCTTT.

The chain employs TRBV5-1 and TRBJ2-1; 12 bases are a match to TRBD2. Trimming at V came to 4 bases and at J to 7 bases, leaving 9 bases not matched to a gene. The CDR3 consists of 16 residues. The V gene's germline CDR1 is SGHRS and CDR2 YFSETQ. For the CDR3, the DNA is TGCGCCAGCAGCCTTCAACTAGCGGGAGGTTTTAATGAGCAGTTCTTC. Translated: CASSLQLAGGFNEQFF.

The chain joins TRBV5-1 to TRBJ2-7; perhaps TRBD2 as D (5 bases). The CDR3 length is 14 residues. Per germline, CDR1 SGHRS and CDR2 YFSETQ. V was trimmed by 0 bases and J by 4 bases, leaving 11 bases between them. This chain's CDR3 is CASSLGTGMYEQYV. CDR3 bases: TGCGCCAGCAGCTTGGGGACGGGAATGTACGAGCAGTACGTC.

The rearrangement joins TRBV20-1 to TRBJ2-5, with 8 bases matching TRBD2. V was clipped by 1 base and J by 1 base; unmatched bases: 8. The CDR3 is 16 residues long. CDR1 DFQATT and CDR2 SNEGSKA come from the germline V gene (reference sequence). CDR3 nucleotides: TGCAGTGCTAGAGGAAGTCCGGGAGGGAGCCAAGAGACCCAGTACTTC. Its protein product is CSARGSPGGSQETQYF.

The chain links TRBV10-3 to TRBJ1-4; 9 positions match TRBD1. The CDR3 consists of 12 residues. The trim removed 11 bases at V and 14 bases at J, leaving 12 bases unmatched. Germline V gene sequence: CDR1 ENHRY, CDR2 SYGVKD. The CDR3: CASKDRGRGLFF. The CDR3 nucleotides are TGTGCCTCCAAGGACAGGGGCCGTGGCCTGTTTTTT.

This sequence joins TRBV3-1 and TRBJ1-5, with 8 positions matching TRBD1. CDR3 length equals 14 residues. The germline V gene encodes CDR1 LGHDT and CDR2 YNNKEL (reference sequence). Trimming at V came to 4 bases and at J to 5 bases, leaving 4 bases not matched to a gene. CDR3 in amino acids: CASSRAGGDQPQHF. The CDR3 nucleotides read TGTGCCAGCAGCCGGGCAGGGGGCGATCAGCCCCAGCATTTT.

This clonotype was counted between two and nine times. V gene TRBV5-1 combines with J gene TRBJ1-2; 7 bases agree with TRBD1. The CDR3 is 13 amino acids. Germline CDR1 and CDR2: SGHRS and YFSETQ. The V and J ends lost 4 bases and 7 bases, in that order; junction bases with no gene match: 7. The CDR3 sequence: CASSPTGEGGYTF. In DNA, the CDR3 is TGCGCCAGCAGCCCTACAGGGGAGGGTGGCTACACCTTC.

This clonotype was recorded many times. This chain connects TRBV15 to TRBJ2-1, with D uncertain. CDR3 length: 15 amino acids. Germline CDR1 LNHNV, CDR2 YYDKDF (reference sequence). Trimming took off 3 bases at V and 0 bases at J, with 9 bases between the two ends. CDR3 in DNA: TGTGCCACCAGCAGGGTTAGGAACTCCTACAATGAGCAGTTCTTC. Translating gives CATSRVRNSYNEQFF.

V gene TRBV5-1 combines with J gene TRBJ2-3; 10 bases fit TRBD1. The V and J ends lost 0 bases and 4 bases, in that order; junction bases with no gene match: 11. Germline assignment: CDR1 SGHRS and CDR2 YFSETQ. The CDR3 has 18 residues. This CDR3 is CASSLEGQGPLRADTQYF. DNA of the CDR3: TGCGCCAGCAGCTTGGAGGGACAGGGGCCACTGAGGGCAGATACGCAGTATTTT.

The chain carries TRBV12-3 or TRBV12-4 and TRBJ1-4, with a possible D match to TRBD1 (5 bases). Trimming removed 2 bases from V and 0 bases from J, with 19 bases in between. This CDR3 spans 19 amino acids. CDR3 residues: CASSLSARAAPSTNEKLFF. CDR3 bases: TGTGCCAGCAGTTTATCTGCCAGGGCTGCGCCTTCAACTAATGAAAAACTGTTTTTT.